This T cell receptor (beta chain) was profiled in a study of CD4 T cells in relation to SARS-CoV-2 and coronaviruses. Comment on this clone: The antigen remains undetermined.

This CDR3 region has 16 residues. Germline CDR1 reads LGHNA; CDR2 reads YSLEER. Trimming took 3 bases from V and 0 from J; bases not matched to a gene: 4. The study, taken as a whole, reports: Pre-pandemic and post-infection samples never came from the same donor.

Method: immunoSEQ multiplex PCR; TCRdb's copy keeps in-frame clones and lacks some. The sample yields tens of thousands of clones, 76% seen once. The unexposed donors gave CD4+ T cells in 2011-2018, prior to COVID-19. Isolation of CD4+ T cells took place after about 9 days in culture. This TCR came from a human donor in good health. The specimen sequenced was CD4+ T cells from PBMCs, cultured in vitro. The chain uses TRBV4-3 and TRBJ2-3; 9 bases agree with TRBD1. CDR3 DNA sequence: TGCGCCAGCAGCCAGGGGACAGGGTTGAGCACAGATACGCAGTATTTT. Translating gives CASSQGTGLSTDTQYF.